Below are 32 T cell receptor beta chains sequenced from a single sample in a study of T cell changes during pregnancy in multiple sclerosis. The assay was immunoSEQ multiplex PCR, and TCRdb's table has in-frame clones only and misses some. The profile covers some 43,000 clones, with roughly 90% appearing a single time and 1.3% to 1.5% taken by the ten largest. Sequenced here: peripheral blood, sampled in the first trimester of pregnancy. The receptors stem from a female donor in good health, enrolled as a control in a pregnancy study.

V usage is TRBV5-5 and J usage is TRBJ2-5, with TRBD2 identical over 15 bases. The V gene's germline CDR1 is SGHKS and CDR2 YYEKEE (reference sequence). V lost 4 bases to trimming and J lost 7 bases; unmatched junction nucleotides: 5. This CDR3 comprises 15 residues. This CDR3 is CASSTGTSGRWTQYF. The CDR3 region has the DNA TGTGCCAGCAGCACGGGGACTAGCGGGAGGTGGACCCAGTACTTC.

J is TRBJ1-1 and V is TRBV18, with TRBD1 identical over 7 bases. This CDR3 spans 12 amino acids. Germline loops: CDR1 KGHSH, CDR2 LQKENI. V gave up 6 bases and J gave up 7 bases; unmatched junction bases: 5. CDR3: CASSATGYEAFF. DNA of the CDR3: TGTGCCAGCTCCGCGACAGGGTATGAAGCTTTCTTT.

This chain connects TRBV7-9 to TRBJ2-1; D not certain. V lost 5 bases to trimming and J lost 0 bases, with 5 bases between them. This CDR3 spans 13 amino acids. Per the germline V gene, CDR1 is SEHNR and CDR2 is FQNEAQ (reference sequence). CDR3 coding DNA: TGTGCCAGCAGCCCCAACTCCTACAATGAGCAGTTCTTC. It specifies CASSPNSYNEQFF. The variable domain in full, with the rest retrieved from reference TRBV7-9 and TRBJ2-1, is DTGVSQNPRHKITKRGQNVTFRCDPISEHNRLYWYRQTLGQGPEFLTYFQNEAQLEKSRLLSDRFSAERPKGSFSTLEIQRTEQGDSAMYLCASSPNSYNEQFFGPGTRLTVL.

The chain has TRBV30 and TRBJ2-5; D is uncertain. Germline CDR1 reads GTSNPN; CDR2 reads SVGIG (reference sequence). The CDR3 totals 11 residues. Trimming left V 6 bases short and J 2 bases short, with 7 bases between. This CDR3 reads CACRFQETQYF. In DNA, the CDR3 is TGTGCCTGCCGGTTTCAAGAGACCCAGTACTTC.

This clone was detected once. V is TRBV27 and J is TRBJ2-4, with D perhaps TRBD1 (5 bases). The V end was cut by 8 bases, the J end by 13 bases, with 15 bases between. CDR1 is MNHEY and CDR2 is SMNVEV in the germline V gene (reference sequence). The CDR3 contains 11 residues. CDR3 DNA sequence: TGTGCCAGCGGGTGGGGCATCGCCCAGTACTTC. Its protein product is CASGWGIAQYF.

The CDR3 spells CASSLVSAGGFHEQYF. The CDR3 nucleotides are TGTGCCAGCAGCTTAGTGTCCGCGGGAGGTTTCCACGAGCAGTACTTC. This chain uses TRBV7-2 with TRBJ2-7, with TRBD2 matching over 8 bases. Germline V lookup: CDR1 SGHTA, CDR2 FQGNSA. The CDR3 is 16 residues long. Germline trimming cut 1 base from V and 5 bases from J; bases unmatched to any gene: 10.

The chain is built from TRBV29-1 and TRBJ1-1; D is ambiguous. Trimming stripped 5 bases from V and 5 bases from J, with 12 bases between. The CDR3 length is 12 residues. CDR1 and CDR2 from the germline V gene are SQVTM and ANQGSEA. The CDR3 region has the DNA TGCAGCGTTACCATCCCGGGGACTGAAGCTTTCTTT. Encoded protein: CSVTIPGTEAFF.

The chain joins TRBV5-1 to TRBJ1-1; unclear D gene. V lost 1 base and J 10 bases, leaving 26 bases between the germline ends. There are 17 residues in the CDR3. Germline CDR1 is SGHRS and CDR2 is YFSETQ. The CDR3 here is CASSLRAVGVLEGRAFF. The CDR3 region has the DNA TGCGCCAGCAGCTTGAGGGCAGTAGGAGTATTGGAGGGAAGAGCTTTCTTT.

This chain joins TRBV2 and TRBJ2-1; D perhaps matches TRBD2 (6 bases). The V gene's germline CDR1 is SNHLY and CDR2 FYNNEI. V dropped 5 bases and J dropped 3 bases, with 14 bases sitting between them. The CDR3 runs to 15 residues. The CDR3 bases are TGTGCCAGCAGTCATGCTGGGGGACTCTACAATGAGCAGTTCTTC. Protein product: CASSHAGGLYNEQFF.

The gene calls are TRBV19 and TRBJ2-5; 8 bases are a match to TRBD1. The V gene's germline CDR1 is LNHDA and CDR2 SQIVND (reference sequence). V shed 7 bases and J 5 bases; nucleotides not matched to a gene: 21. The CDR3 contains 18 residues. CDR3 in amino acids: CASTEGQGAMGTRETQYF. The CDR3 nucleotides read TGTGCCAGTACTGAGGGGCAGGGGGCGATGGGCACACGGGAGACCCAGTACTTC.

The J gene is TRBJ2-7, the V gene TRBV4-1, with a possible D match to TRBD2 (5 bases). The CDR3 length is 13 residues. The germline gives CDR1 MGHRA, CDR2 YSYEKL. The V end lost 2 bases, the J end lost 3 bases, and 8 bases lay between the germline ends. CDR3 in DNA: TGCGCCAGCAGCCAAACCAGCGGCTACGAGCAGTACTTC. This codes for CASSQTSGYEQYF.

V is TRBV12-1 and J is TRBJ1-1; the table's D gene call, TRBD1, was not cross checked with the DNA. TRBV12-1 is deemed a pseudogene. CDR3 length: 15 residues. The CDR3 region is CASSFRQGANTEAFF. Written as DNA, the CDR3 is TGTGCCAGCAGCTTCAGACAGGGGGCCAACACTGAAGCTTTCTTT.

The gene calls are TRBV5-6 and TRBJ2-1; 11 bases align to TRBD2. This CDR3 spans 15 amino acids. In germline, CDR1 is SGHDT, CDR2 YYEEEE. With V trimmed by 0 bases and J by 9 bases, 5 bases remained unmatched. CDR3 sequence (DNA): TGTGCCAGCAGCTTGGGGGCTAGCGGGGGGCTTGAGCAGTTCTTC. It specifies CASSLGASGGLEQFF. Using reference TRBV5-6 and TRBJ2-1 for the parts outside the CDR3, the full variable domain is DAGVTQSPTHLIKTRGQQVTLRCSPKSGHDTVSWYQQALGQGPQFIFQYYEEEERQRGNFPDRFSGHQFPNYSSELNVNALLLGDSALYLCASSLGASGGLEQFFGPGTRLTVL.

The chain couples TRBV5-1 to TRBJ2-7; 8 bases map to TRBD1. The CDR3 sequence is 14 residues long. The V and J ends lost 5 bases and 3 bases, in that order; junction bases with no gene match: 7. Germline CDR1 is SGHRS and CDR2 is YFSETQ. This chain's CDR3 is CASRTGTGLYEQYF. Here the CDR3 DNA reads TGCGCCAGCAGGACCGGGACAGGCCTCTACGAGCAGTACTTC.

V is TRBV6-4 and J is TRBJ1-1; 11 positions agree with TRBD1. The germline V gene has CDR1 MRHNA and CDR2 SNTAGT. The CDR3 is 13 amino acids. V was clipped by 9 bases and J by 3 bases; unmatched bases: 3. CDR3 loop: CARDRGHHTEAFF. Here the CDR3 DNA reads TGTGCCAGGGACAGGGGGCATCACACTGAAGCTTTCTTT.

As regards this clone: The junction departs from germline at one end; a sequencing error may be responsible. The chain recombines TRBV7-7 with TRBJ2-5; TRBD2 matches at 9 bases. Germline CDR1 reads SSHAT; CDR2 reads FNYEAQ (reference sequence). This CDR3 contains 16 residues. CDR3 sequence reads: CASSLFGASGIETQYF. For the CDR3, the DNA is TGTGCTAGCAGCTTATTCGGGGCTAGCGGGATTGAGACCCAGTACTTC.

The V call is TRBV11-3, the J call TRBJ2-5; TRBD2 might be the D (6 bases). This CDR3 contains 15 residues. Per germline, CDR1 SGHNT and CDR2 YENEEA. V was pared by 2 bases and J by 5 bases, with 15 bases between. The CDR3 sequence is CASSLFEGGCETQYF. CDR3 nucleotides: TGTGCCAGCAGCTTATTTGAAGGAGGGTGTGAGACCCAGTACTTC. The full variable domain, in which reference TRBV11-3 and TRBJ2-5 provide the parts outside the CDR3, is EAGVVQSPRYKIIEKKQPVAFWCNPISGHNTLYWYLQNLGQGPELLIRYENEEAVDDSQLPKDRFSAERLKGVDSTLKIQPAELGDSAVYLCASSLFEGGCETQYFGPGTRLLVL.

The chain links TRBV10-3 to TRBJ2-2; 10 bases align to TRBD2. Germline loops: CDR1 ENHRY, CDR2 SYGVKD. The trim removed 5 bases at V and 4 bases at J, leaving 7 bases unmatched. The CDR3 is 16 amino acids. Here the CDR3 reads CAISLTSGLTTGELFF. The DNA for the CDR3 is TGTGCCATCAGTTTGACTAGCGGGTTGACCACCGGGGAGCTGTTTTTT.

V usage is TRBV6-1 and J usage is TRBJ1-4, with 9 positions matching TRBD1. The V gene's germline CDR1 is MNHNS and CDR2 SASEGT. The CDR3 is 14 residues long. The ends lost 8 bases at V and 6 bases at J; junction bases unmatched: 7. In DNA form, the CDR3 reads TGTGCCAGCTCGAGACAGGGGGGGGATGAAAAACTGTTTTTT. Encoded protein: CASSRQGGDEKLFF.

The rearrangement joins TRBV18 to TRBJ2-1; 10 positions match TRBD2. CDR1 and CDR2 (germline): KGHSH, LQKENI. With 0 bases clipped from V and 8 bases from J, the junction kept 7 bases outside the gene matches. CDR3 length: 16 amino acids. CDR3 nucleotide sequence: TGTGCCAGCTCACCACCCAGCGGGGGGGAGTTTGATGAGCAGTTCTTC. This sequence encodes CASSPPSGGEFDEQFF.

This sequence joins TRBV10-3 and TRBJ1-2; D call uncertain. V was cut by 6 bases and J by 8 bases, with 13 bases left in between. This CDR3 has 12 amino acids. CDR1 ENHRY and CDR2 SYGVKD come from the germline V gene. CDR3 protein: CAIRSRGHGYTF. The CDR3 nucleotides read TGTGCCATCAGATCCAGAGGGCACGGCTACACCTTC.

The chain couples TRBV4-1 to TRBJ2-3; 7 bases align to TRBD2. Germline CDR1 reads MGHRA; CDR2 reads YSYEKL. V gave up 0 bases and J gave up 7 bases; unmatched junction bases: 16. This CDR3 spans 18 amino acids. CDR3 protein: CASSQEGGSSGYTNTQYF. Written as DNA, the CDR3 is TGCGCCAGCAGCCAAGAAGGAGGGTCTAGCGGTTACACGAATACGCAGTATTTT.

This chain links TRBV15 with TRBJ2-1, with TRBD2 matching 7 bases. Germline lookup yields CDR1 LNHNV and CDR2 YYDKDF (reference sequence). This CDR3 spans 16 amino acids. Trimming at V came to 1 base and at J to 4 bases, leaving 7 bases not matched to a gene. CDR3 amino acids: CATSRGGGGKYNEQFF. The CDR3 nucleotides read TGTGCCACCAGCAGAGGTGGGGGGGGGAAATACAATGAGCAGTTCTTC.

The genes are TRBV19 and TRBJ1-2; 8 bases agree with TRBD1. Germline V gene lookup returns CDR1 LNHDA and CDR2 SQIVND (reference sequence). The CDR3 contains 13 residues. The V segment lost 5 bases and the J segment 3 bases; nucleotides outside the gene matches: 2. The CDR3 region is CASSLDRDYGYTF. DNA for the CDR3: TGTGCCAGTAGTTTGGACAGGGACTATGGCTACACCTTC.

This chain connects TRBV28 to TRBJ2-1, with 9 bases fitting TRBD1. Trimming cost V 4 bases and J 2 bases; bases outside gene matches: 6. The germline V gene encodes CDR1 MDHEN and CDR2 SYDVKM. The CDR3 contains 16 residues. The DNA for the CDR3 is TGTGCCAGCAGTTCCCTAACAGGGGGCGCCTACAATGAGCAGTTCTTC. Translated, it gives CASSSLTGGAYNEQFF. Variable domain in full (rest from reference TRBV28 and TRBJ2-1): DVKVTQSSRYLVKRTGEKVFLECVQDMDHENMFWYRQDPGLGLRLIYFSYDVKMKEKGDIPEGYSVSREKKERFSLILESASTNQTSMYLCASSSLTGGAYNEQFFGPGTRLTVL.

The genes are TRBV4-2 and TRBJ2-5; possibly TRBD2 for D (5 bases). Per germline, CDR1 LGHNA and CDR2 YNFKEQ. Between the trimmed V and J ends, which lost 0 bases and 2 bases, there was a span of 13 bases. The CDR3 totals 16 residues. CDR3 coding DNA: TGTGCCAGCAGCCAAGATTATACCGGGGTTCAAGAGACCCAGTACTTC. Its translation: CASSQDYTGVQETQYF.

This chain links TRBV2 with TRBJ2-1; 7 bases are shared with TRBD1. This CDR3 is 15 amino acids long. Germline V gene sequence: CDR1 SNHLY, CDR2 FYNNEI. V lost 6 bases, J lost 8 bases, and 13 bases stayed unmatched. The CDR3 DNA follows: TGTGCCAGCAGAACGACAGGGAATCGTCTTCATGAGCAGTTCTTC. Protein product: CASRTTGNRLHEQFF. The full variable domain, its missing parts supplied by reference TRBV2 and TRBJ2-1, is EPEVTQTPSHQVTQMGQEVILRCVPISNHLYFYWYRQILGQKVEFLVSFYNNEISEKSEIFDDQFSVERPDGSNFTLKIRSTKLEDSAMYFCASRTTGNRLHEQFFGPGTRLTVL.

The chain is built from TRBV5-1 and TRBJ2-7; D not resolved. Trimming removed 4 bases from V and 5 bases from J, with 13 bases in between. From germline, CDR1 is SGHRS and CDR2 YFSETQ. This CDR3 comprises 13 residues. CDR3 DNA: TGCGCCAGCAGCCCTATCGGAGCAGACGAGCAGTACTTC. Its translation: CASSPIGADEQYF.

The rearrangement joins TRBV6-5 to TRBJ2-7, with D maybe TRBD2 (5 bases). V was clipped by 6 bases and J by 4 bases, with 19 bases between them. CDR3 length equals 15 residues. In germline, CDR1 is MNHEY, CDR2 SVGAGI. In DNA form, the CDR3 reads TGTGCCAGCAGCTCCCCCGTGGCGGGTCGTTACGAGCAGTACTTC. It translates to CASSSPVAGRYEQYF.

The J gene is TRBJ1-2, the V gene TRBV5-1, with 7 bases that match TRBD1. J was trimmed by 2 bases and V by 5 bases; bases with no gene match: 6. The CDR3 runs 14 residues. CDR1 SGHRS and CDR2 YFSETQ come from the germline V gene. The CDR3 coding sequence is TGCGCCAGCAGTGTCGGGACAGCCAACTATGGCTACACCTTC. Its translation is CASSVGTANYGYTF. The full variable domain, its missing parts supplied by reference TRBV5-1 and TRBJ1-2, is KAGVTQTPRYLIKTRGQQVTLSCSPISGHRSVSWYQQTPGQGLQFLFEYFSETQRNKGNFPGRFSGRQFSNSRSEMNVSTLELGDSALYLCASSVGTANYGYTFGSGTRLTVV.

The chain combines TRBV11-1 with TRBJ2-5; a possible D gene is TRBD2 (6 bases). This CDR3 comprises 16 residues. Germline lookup yields CDR1 SGHAT and CDR2 FQDESV (reference sequence). V was clipped by 4 bases and J by 1 base, with 16 bases between them. CDR3 nucleotides: TGTGCCAGCAGCTCACCCTCTCTAGCGACCCAAGAGACCCAGTACTTC. Translating it yields CASSSPSLATQETQYF.

The chain carries TRBV7-8 and TRBJ1-5, with TRBD1 matching over 7 bases. This CDR3 has 16 residues. Germline CDR1 SGHVS, CDR2 FQNEAQ. V lost 0 bases to trimming and J lost 9 bases; unmatched junction nucleotides: 11. The CDR3, as DNA: TGTGCCAGCAGCTTAGCGGACAGGATTCGAATTACGCCCCAGCATTTT. Its translation is CASSLADRIRITPQHF.